The 26 T cell receptor beta chains below come from one sample, sequenced in a study of blood T cell repertoires in COVID-19. Sequencing was performed with immunoSEQ multiplex PCR; in TCRdb, only in-frame clones are kept and a portion is missing. This sample yields 150,000 to 200,000 clones, of which 80% to 85% are seen a single time; roughly 15% belongs to the top ten. The sample was peripheral blood. All receptors come from a woman in her 70s with COVID-19, enrolled during active disease.

V usage is TRBV12-3 or TRBV12-4 and J usage is TRBJ2-5; D is possibly TRBD2 (5 bases). V was clipped by 6 bases and J by 5 bases, with 10 bases between them. This CDR3 spans 12 amino acids. The CDR3 DNA follows: TGTGCCAGCAGAAAACTAGGGGAGACCCAGTACTTC. Residues: CASRKLGETQYF.

The rearrangement joins TRBV5-1 to TRBJ2-7, with 9 bases fitting TRBD1. This CDR3 region has 14 residues. Germline V lookup: CDR1 SGHRS, CDR2 YFSETQ. With 4 bases clipped from V and 7 bases from J, the junction kept 9 bases outside the gene matches. The CDR3 sequence is CASSRGQGSEEQYV. DNA for the CDR3: TGCGCCAGCAGCCGGGGACAGGGATCAGAAGAGCAGTACGTC.

The chain couples TRBV6-5 to TRBJ2-7, with no clear D. The V end lost 6 bases, the J end lost 3 bases, and 12 bases lay between the germline ends. This CDR3 is built from 13 residues. Germline V gives CDR1 MNHEY, CDR2 SVGAGI. CDR3 nucleotides: TGTGCCAGCAGCCAATACAGAGTCTACGAGCAGTACTTC. Amino acids: CASSQYRVYEQYF.

V gene TRBV9 combines with J gene TRBJ1-3, with 8 bases fitting TRBD1. Germline assignment: CDR1 SGDLS and CDR2 YYNGEE. The length of the CDR3 is 15 residues. The junction had 6 bases not matched to a gene; V was cut back by 3 bases and J by 4 bases. CDR3 nucleotide sequence: TGTGCCAGCAGCGGAGGACAGGGATCGGGAAACACCATATATTTT. It is translated as CASSGGQGSGNTIYF. Full variable domain (outside the CDR3, taken from reference TRBV9 and TRBJ1-3): DSGVTQTPKHLITATGQRVTLRCSPRSGDLSVYWYQQSLDQGLQFLIQYYNGEERAKGNILERFSAQQFPDLHSELNLSSLELGDSALYFCASSGGQGSGNTIYFGEGSWLTVV.

This clone occurred once. The V and J genes are TRBV5-6 and TRBJ1-1; D not certain. CDR1 is SGHDT and CDR2 is YYEEEE in the germline V gene. The V gene lost 5 bases and the J gene lost 4 bases, with 15 bases spanning the gap. The CDR3 totals 14 residues. CDR3: CASSNRGSGTEAFF. Here the CDR3 DNA reads TGTGCCAGCAGTAACAGAGGGTCGGGCACTGAAGCTTTCTTT.

The chain uses TRBV7-2 and TRBJ2-7; weak D call: TRBD2 (5 bases). Per the germline V gene, CDR1 is SGHTA and CDR2 is FQGNSA. V lost 2 bases and J 5 bases, leaving 16 bases between the germline ends. This CDR3 is 15 amino acids long. The CDR3 here is CASSLRLDGKDEQYF. CDR3 coding DNA: TGTGCCAGCAGCTTAAGGCTAGACGGGAAAGACGAGCAGTACTTC.

The rearrangement uses TRBV27 and TRBJ2-6; possibly TRBD1 for D (5 bases). CDR1 and CDR2 from the germline V gene are MNHEY and SMNVEV (reference sequence). The CDR3 has 15 amino acids. Between the trimmed V and J ends, which lost 10 bases and 4 bases, there was a span of 17 bases. The chain's CDR3 is CAIKKRGGGANVLTF. CDR3 in DNA: TGTGCCATCAAAAAAAGGGGTGGAGGGGCCAACGTCCTGACTTTC. The full variable domain, in which reference TRBV27 and TRBJ2-6 provide the parts outside the CDR3, is EAQVTQNPRYLITVTGKKLTVTCSQNMNHEYMSWYRQDPGLGLRQIYYSMNVEVTDKGDVPEGYKVSRKEKRNFPLILESPSPNQTSLYFCAIKKRGGGANVLTFGAGSRLTVL.

The chain carries TRBV28 and TRBJ2-7; D is unresolved. V dropped 10 bases and J dropped 0 bases, with 7 bases sitting between them. The CDR3 length is 11 residues. Germline V gene lookup returns CDR1 MDHEN and CDR2 SYDVKM. CDR3 amino acids: CATSSSYEQYV. The CDR3 region has the DNA TGTGCCACCTCGAGCTCCTACGAGCAGTACGTC.

This clone was detected only once. This chain connects TRBV2 to TRBJ2-7, with 8 bases that match TRBD1. Trimming took 6 bases from V and 3 from J; bases not matched to a gene: 1. The V gene's germline CDR1 is SNHLY and CDR2 FYNNEI. The CDR3 contains 12 residues. For the CDR3, the DNA is TGTGCCAGCAGGGGACAGGTCTACGAGCAGTACTTC. Amino acids: CASRGQVYEQYF.

CDR3 amino acids: CASSTRQGAADTQYF. The CDR3 DNA reads as TGTGCCAGCAGTACGCGACAGGGGGCGGCAGATACGCAGTATTTT. The J gene is TRBJ2-3, the V gene TRBV27, with 10 bases matching TRBD1. The length of the CDR3 is 15 residues. Trimming took 5 bases from V and 4 from J; bases not matched to a gene: 6. In germline, CDR1 is MNHEY, CDR2 SMNVEV (reference sequence).

This clone occurred a few times. The rearrangement links TRBV7-9 to TRBJ2-7, with a possible D match to TRBD2 (6 bases). The CDR3 is 13 residues long. CDR1 and CDR2 from the germline V gene are SEHNR and FQNEAQ (reference sequence). V lost 2 bases to trimming and J lost 4 bases, with 9 bases between them. CDR3 loop: CASSLLRGYEQYV. CDR3 nucleotide sequence: TGTGCCAGCAGCTTATTGCGGGGATACGAGCAGTACGTC.

The V call is TRBV19, the J call TRBJ1-1; TRBD1 aligns across 8 bases. There are 13 residues in the CDR3. V lost 7 bases to trimming and J lost 5 bases; unmatched junction nucleotides: 6. Germline lookup yields CDR1 LNHDA and CDR2 SQIVND (reference sequence). In nucleotides, the CDR3 is TGTGCCAGTACCAGGGGGCTCGAGACTGAAGCTTTCTTT. It is translated as CASTRGLETEAFF.

The chain couples TRBV30 to TRBJ2-2; tentative D call: TRBD2 (5 bases). Per the germline V gene, CDR1 is GTSNPN and CDR2 is SVGIG (reference sequence). This CDR3 region has 16 residues. Trimming cost V 2 bases and J 1 base, with 14 bases left between them. CDR3: CAWSSRSLENTGELFF. For the CDR3, the DNA is TGTGCCTGGAGTTCCCGATCACTAGAGAACACCGGGGAGCTGTTTTTT.

This clone was observed a single time. The chain couples TRBV6-6 to TRBJ1-6, with D perhaps matching TRBD1 (6 bases). Per germline, CDR1 MNHNY and CDR2 SVGAGI (reference sequence). CDR3 length: 15 amino acids. The V end lost 2 bases, the J end lost 8 bases, and 13 bases lay between the germline ends. The CDR3 loop reads CASSYKDSLHSPLHF. The CDR3 DNA reads as TGTGCCAGCAGTTACAAGGACAGTCTCCATTCACCCCTCCACTTT.

This chain joins TRBV6-5 and TRBJ1-3, with 11 positions matching TRBD1. The CDR3 spans 16 residues. Germline V gives CDR1 MNHEY, CDR2 SVGAGI. V trimming: 3 bases; J trimming: 4 bases; junction bases outside the gene matches: 5. CDR3 sequence reads: CASSYGQGAKGNTIYF. The CDR3 nucleotides read TGTGCCAGCAGTTATGGACAGGGGGCTAAAGGAAACACCATATATTTT.

J is TRBJ2-4 and V is TRBV2; 7 bases are a match to TRBD2. J lost 3 bases, V lost 11 bases, and 10 bases had no gene match. The CDR3 covers 14 residues. From germline, CDR1 is SNHLY and CDR2 FYNNEI. The CDR3 spells CAGGRDLVKNIQYF. DNA of the CDR3: TGTGCCGGAGGGAGGGACCTGGTCAAAAACATTCAGTACTTC.

V gene TRBV5-5 combines with J gene TRBJ1-5; TRBD1 matches 10 bases. This CDR3 region has 16 residues. V shed 3 bases, J shed 3 bases, and the junction held 6 bases outside the gene matches. The germline V gene has CDR1 SGHKS and CDR2 YYEKEE (reference sequence). The CDR3 bases are TGTGCCAGCAGCTACCAGGACAGGGGGGACAATCAGCCCCAGCATTTT. It codes for CASSYQDRGDNQPQHF.

This rearrangement joins TRBV28 to TRBJ1-2, with a weak D call TRBD1 (5 bases). Germline V gene lookup returns CDR1 MDHEN and CDR2 SYDVKM. The CDR3 loop spans 15 amino acids. Between the trimmed V and J ends, which lost 5 bases and 2 bases, there was a span of 15 bases. Here the CDR3 DNA reads TGTGCCAGCAGTCCGCAGGGTGCTAGGAACTATGGCTACACCTTC. Translation gives CASSPQGARNYGYTF.

V is TRBV5-1 and J is TRBJ2-3; 7 bases line up with TRBD2. The V gene end was trimmed by 0 bases and the J gene end by 5 bases; junction bases not matched to a gene: 6. This CDR3 has 15 residues. Germline V lookup: CDR1 SGHRS, CDR2 YFSETQ. The CDR3, as DNA: TGCGCCAGCAGCTTGGCGGGGGGTTCGGTAGATACGCAGTATTTT. As protein: CASSLAGGSVDTQYF.

The chain employs TRBV6-6 and TRBJ1-5; a possible D gene is TRBD1 (5 bases). Trimming removed 0 bases at V and 9 bases at J, with 12 bases between. This CDR3 contains 14 residues. Germline lookup yields CDR1 MNHNY and CDR2 SVGAGI (reference sequence). DNA for the CDR3: TGTGCCAGCAGTTACTCAGGGGATTTGCTGCCCCAGCATTTT. This gives the protein CASSYSGDLLPQHF.

The chain couples TRBV5-1 to TRBJ1-2, with 8 bases lining up with TRBD1. There are 14 residues in the CDR3. Looked up from germline, CDR1 is SGHRS and CDR2 is YFSETQ. V dropped 7 bases and J dropped 5; count of bases not matched to a gene: 10. CDR3: CASATGGNSYGYTF. The CDR3 region has the DNA TGCGCCAGCGCTACAGGGGGAAACTCTTATGGCTACACCTTC.

This clone was seen more than once but under ten times. The chain combines TRBV5-5 with TRBJ2-1, with 12 bases fitting TRBD2. Germline V lookup: CDR1 SGHKS, CDR2 YYEKEE (reference sequence). The CDR3 is 17 amino acids. J lost 3 bases, V lost 3 bases, and 7 bases had no gene match. The CDR3 DNA sequence: TGTGCCAGCAGCTCTACCGCGACTAGCGGGAGCTACAATGAGCAGTTCTTC. As protein: CASSSTATSGSYNEQFF.

CDR3 coding DNA: TGTGCCAGCAGCGTCGGAGCGGATACTCGGGAGACCCAGTACTTC. Translation gives CASSVGADTRETQYF. The V call is TRBV9, the J call TRBJ2-5, with D maybe TRBD2 (5 bases). Trimming left V 2 bases short and J 5 bases short, with 16 bases between. Looked up from germline, CDR1 is SGDLS and CDR2 is YYNGEE. The CDR3 length is 15 residues.

The V and J genes are TRBV9 and TRBJ2-1; D call uncertain. Germline CDR1 and CDR2: SGDLS and YYNGEE. V was shortened by 4 bases and J by 7 bases, with 15 bases between the two germline ends. This CDR3 is 14 amino acids long. The CDR3 here is CASSLRPAGNEQFF. The CDR3 nucleotides read TGTGCCAGCAGCCTTCGGCCGGCCGGGAATGAGCAGTTCTTC. The variable domain in full, with the rest retrieved from reference TRBV9 and TRBJ2-1, is DSGVTQTPKHLITATGQRVTLRCSPRSGDLSVYWYQQSLDQGLQFLIQYYNGEERAKGNILERFSAQQFPDLHSELNLSSLELGDSALYFCASSLRPAGNEQFFGPGTRLTVL.

The CDR3 nucleotides are TGTGCCAGCAGCTTAGCCTCCTTTGTGTCCGGGGAGCTGTTTTTT. Residues: CASSLASFVSGELFF. This chain joins TRBV11-3 and TRBJ2-2; D uncertain. Germline V gene sequence: CDR1 SGHNT, CDR2 YENEEA. The CDR3 has 15 residues. V shed 1 base and J shed 6 bases, with 12 bases lying between them.

The chain joins TRBV18 to TRBJ1-1; D is unclear. V lost 3 bases to trimming and J lost 4 bases, with 18 bases between them. From germline, CDR1 is KGHSH and CDR2 LQKENI. CDR3 length: 16 residues. CDR3 loop: CASSPVNELIGTEAFF. CDR3 coding DNA: TGTGCCAGCTCACCGGTGAACGAACTAATAGGCACTGAAGCTTTCTTT.